This T cell receptor beta chain was found in a study of T cells in Graves' hyperthyroidism and ophthalmopathy. Whole-study context: Peripheral blood collection took place at initial diagnosis, before any treatment.

Amplified TCR beta CDR3 regions derived from RNA transcripts. Primed by the HTBI set, a first-round RT-PCR was run on the TCR CDR3. In TCRdb, the multiplex PCR reads were re-called with MiXCR into one record per CDR3 protein. Of some 620,000 distinct CDR3 sequences in the sample, around 16% were seen once. Trimming pared 2 bases from V and 0 bases from J, leaving 10 bases between. Germline assignment: CDR1 MNHNY and CDR2 SVGAGI (reference sequence). The CDR3 has 16 residues. Study-wide findings and caveats: Median prediction lead before ophthalmopathy onset was around seven months with the model.

Fresh peripheral blood, roughly 9.8 ml of it, supplied the PBMCs. This clonotype came up many times. Its specificity is unknown. The sample was blood. This sequence was found in a woman in her 30s with Graves' hyperthyroidism. This chain links TRBV6-6 with TRBJ2-2; unclear D gene. The CDR3 loop reads CASSYGSFANTGELFF. Here the CDR3 DNA reads TGTGCCAGCAGTTACGGGTCGTTCGCGAACACCGGGGAGCTGTTTTTT.